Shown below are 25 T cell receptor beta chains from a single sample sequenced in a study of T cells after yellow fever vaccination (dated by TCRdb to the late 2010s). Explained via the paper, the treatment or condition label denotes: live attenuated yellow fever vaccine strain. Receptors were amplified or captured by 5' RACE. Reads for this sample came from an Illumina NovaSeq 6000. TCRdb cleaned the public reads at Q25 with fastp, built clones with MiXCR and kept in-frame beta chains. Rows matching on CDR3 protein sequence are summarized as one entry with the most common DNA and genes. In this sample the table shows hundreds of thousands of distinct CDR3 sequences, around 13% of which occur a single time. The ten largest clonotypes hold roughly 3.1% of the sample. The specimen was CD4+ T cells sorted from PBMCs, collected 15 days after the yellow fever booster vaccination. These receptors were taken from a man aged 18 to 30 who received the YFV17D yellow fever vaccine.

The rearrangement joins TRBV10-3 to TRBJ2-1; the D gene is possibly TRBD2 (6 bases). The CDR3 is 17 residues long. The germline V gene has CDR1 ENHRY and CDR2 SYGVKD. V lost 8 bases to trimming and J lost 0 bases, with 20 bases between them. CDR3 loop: CAIRAGGVRNSYNEQFF. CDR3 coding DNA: TGTGCCATCCGGGCGGGCGGGGTGCGGAACTCCTACAATGAGCAGTTCTTC.

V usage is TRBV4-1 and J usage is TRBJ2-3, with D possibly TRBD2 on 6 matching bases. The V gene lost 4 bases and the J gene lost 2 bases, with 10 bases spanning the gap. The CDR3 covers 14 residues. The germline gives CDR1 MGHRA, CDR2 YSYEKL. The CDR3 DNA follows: TGCGCCAGCAGCCGACTAGGAACCACAGATACGCAGTATTTT. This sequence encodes CASSRLGTTDTQYF.

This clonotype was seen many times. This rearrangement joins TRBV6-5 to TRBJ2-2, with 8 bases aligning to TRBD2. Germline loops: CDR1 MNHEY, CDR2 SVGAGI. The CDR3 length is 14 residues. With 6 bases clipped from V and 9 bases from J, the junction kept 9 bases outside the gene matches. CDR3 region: CASRPPGGPRELFF. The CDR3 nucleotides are TGTGCCAGCAGGCCACCGGGGGGGCCCAGGGAGCTGTTTTTT.

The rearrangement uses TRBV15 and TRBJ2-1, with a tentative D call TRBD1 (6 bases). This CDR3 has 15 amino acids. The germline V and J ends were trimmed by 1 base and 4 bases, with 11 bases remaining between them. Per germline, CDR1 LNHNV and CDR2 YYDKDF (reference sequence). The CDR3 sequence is CATSRVGTYYNEQFF. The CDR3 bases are TGTGCCACCAGCAGAGTGGGGACATATTACAATGAGCAGTTCTTC.

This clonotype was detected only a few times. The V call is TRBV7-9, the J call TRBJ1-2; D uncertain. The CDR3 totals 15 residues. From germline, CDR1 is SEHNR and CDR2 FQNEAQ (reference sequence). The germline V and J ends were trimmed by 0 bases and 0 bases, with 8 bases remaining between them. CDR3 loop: CASSLATASNYGYTF. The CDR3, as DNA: TGTGCCAGCAGCTTAGCCACAGCCTCTAACTATGGCTACACCTTC. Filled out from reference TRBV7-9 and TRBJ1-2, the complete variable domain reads DTGVSQNPRHKITKRGQNVTFRCDPISEHNRLYWYRQTLGQGPEFLTYFQNEAQLEKSRLLSDRFSAERPKGSFSTLEIQRTEQGDSAMYLCASSLATASNYGYTFGSGTRLTVV.

The CDR3 here is CASSSAGDYGYTF. CDR3 bases: TGTGCCAGCAGTTCGGCGGGGGACTATGGCTACACCTTC. This rearrangement joins TRBV6-2 or TRBV6-3 to TRBJ1-2, with D maybe TRBD1 (5 bases). The CDR3 runs to 13 residues. Deletions cut 4 bases from V and 3 bases from J, with 9 bases between. CDR1 is MNHEY and CDR2 is SVGEGT in the germline V gene.

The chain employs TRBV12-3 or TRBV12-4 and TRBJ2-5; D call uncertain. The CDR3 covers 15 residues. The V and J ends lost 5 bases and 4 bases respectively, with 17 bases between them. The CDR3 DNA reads TGTGCCAGCAGTCCTCTTTATGGGAACGGAGAGACCCAGTACTTC. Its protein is CASSPLYGNGETQYF.

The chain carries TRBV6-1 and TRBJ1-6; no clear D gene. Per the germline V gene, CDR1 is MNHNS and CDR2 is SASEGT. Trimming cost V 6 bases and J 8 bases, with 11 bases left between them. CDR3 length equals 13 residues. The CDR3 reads CASRPTAYSPLHF. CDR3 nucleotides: TGTGCCAGCAGGCCGACCGCCTATTCACCCCTCCACTTT.

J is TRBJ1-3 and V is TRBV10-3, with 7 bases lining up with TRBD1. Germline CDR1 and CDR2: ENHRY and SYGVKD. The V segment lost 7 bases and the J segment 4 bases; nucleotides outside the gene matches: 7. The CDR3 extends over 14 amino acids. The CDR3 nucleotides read TGTGCCATCAATCCCACAGGGGTCGGAAACACCATATATTTT. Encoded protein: CAINPTGVGNTIYF.

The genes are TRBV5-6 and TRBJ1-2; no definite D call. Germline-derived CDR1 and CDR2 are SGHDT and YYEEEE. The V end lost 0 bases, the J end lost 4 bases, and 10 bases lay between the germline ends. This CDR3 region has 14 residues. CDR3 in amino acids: CASSLEGFGYGYTF. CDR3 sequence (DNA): TGTGCCAGCAGCTTGGAGGGCTTCGGCTATGGCTACACCTTC.

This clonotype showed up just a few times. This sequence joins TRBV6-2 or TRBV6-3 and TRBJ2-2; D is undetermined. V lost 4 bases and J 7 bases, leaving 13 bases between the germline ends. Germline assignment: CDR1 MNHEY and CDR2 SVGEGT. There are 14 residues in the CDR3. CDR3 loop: CASSFLNSDGELFF. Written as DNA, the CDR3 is TGTGCCAGCAGTTTCCTAAACTCGGACGGGGAGCTGTTTTTT.

The CDR3 DNA follows: TGTGCCAGCACGAGACCAAATGAAAAACTGTTTTTT. Translation: CASTRPNEKLFF. V gene TRBV2 combines with J gene TRBJ1-4; D gene unclear. V lost 7 bases to trimming and J lost 5 bases, with 8 bases between them. Per the germline V gene, CDR1 is SNHLY and CDR2 is FYNNEI. The CDR3 totals 12 residues.

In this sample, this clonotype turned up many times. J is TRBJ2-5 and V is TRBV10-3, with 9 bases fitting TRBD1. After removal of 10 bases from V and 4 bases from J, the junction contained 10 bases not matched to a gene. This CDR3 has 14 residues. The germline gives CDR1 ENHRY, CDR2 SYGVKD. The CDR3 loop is CATAGQGERETQYF. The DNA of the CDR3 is TGTGCCACGGCGGGACAGGGAGAGAGAGAGACCCAGTACTTC.

CDR3: CSATRDSFLNEQFF. CDR3 sequence (DNA): TGCAGTGCAACCCGGGACAGCTTTCTAAATGAGCAGTTCTTC. J is TRBJ2-1 and V is TRBV20-1; 7 bases line up with TRBD1. The V gene's germline CDR1 is DFQATT and CDR2 SNEGSKA (reference sequence). The CDR3 totals 14 residues. Trimming removed 6 bases from V and 7 bases from J; junction bases left unmatched: 12.

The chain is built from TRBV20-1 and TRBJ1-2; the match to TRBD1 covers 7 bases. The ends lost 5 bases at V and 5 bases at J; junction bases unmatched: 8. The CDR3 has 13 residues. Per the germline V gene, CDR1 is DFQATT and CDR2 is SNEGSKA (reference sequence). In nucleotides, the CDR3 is TGCAGTGCTGGCAAGGGGGCCGGTTATGGCTACACCTTC. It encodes CSAGKGAGYGYTF.

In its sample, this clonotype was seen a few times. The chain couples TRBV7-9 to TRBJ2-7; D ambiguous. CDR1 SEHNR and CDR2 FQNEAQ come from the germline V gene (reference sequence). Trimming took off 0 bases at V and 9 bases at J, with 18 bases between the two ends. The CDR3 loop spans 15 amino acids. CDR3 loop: CASSLANPALTGQYV. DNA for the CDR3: TGTGCCAGCAGCTTAGCGAATCCGGCTCTAACGGGGCAGTACGTC.

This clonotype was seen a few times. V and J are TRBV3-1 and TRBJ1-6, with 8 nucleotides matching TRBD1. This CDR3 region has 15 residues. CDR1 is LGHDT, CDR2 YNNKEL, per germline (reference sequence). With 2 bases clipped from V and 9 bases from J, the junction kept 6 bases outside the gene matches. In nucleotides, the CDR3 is TGTGCCAGCAGCCAAACCCGGGACAGGAGTTCACCCCTCCACTTT. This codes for CASSQTRDRSSPLHF.

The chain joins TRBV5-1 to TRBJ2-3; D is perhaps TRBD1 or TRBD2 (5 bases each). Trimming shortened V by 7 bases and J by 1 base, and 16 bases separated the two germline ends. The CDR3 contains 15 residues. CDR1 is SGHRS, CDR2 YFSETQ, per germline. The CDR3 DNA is TGCGCCAGCTTGACGGGGACCCCGGGCACAGATACGCAGTATTTT. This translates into CASLTGTPGTDTQYF.

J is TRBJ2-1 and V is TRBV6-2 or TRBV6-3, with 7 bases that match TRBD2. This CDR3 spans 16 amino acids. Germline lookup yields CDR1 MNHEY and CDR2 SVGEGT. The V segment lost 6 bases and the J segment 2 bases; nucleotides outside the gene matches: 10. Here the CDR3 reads CASRGGAGPTYNEQFF. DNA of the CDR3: TGTGCCAGCAGGGGGGGAGCGGGGCCGACCTACAATGAGCAGTTCTTC.

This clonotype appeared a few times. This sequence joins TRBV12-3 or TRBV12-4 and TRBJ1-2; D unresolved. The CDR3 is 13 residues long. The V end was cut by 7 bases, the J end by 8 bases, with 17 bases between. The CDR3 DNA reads TGTGCCAGCACCCTCCGAGGAGGCGGCGGCTACACCTTC. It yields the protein CASTLRGGGGYTF.

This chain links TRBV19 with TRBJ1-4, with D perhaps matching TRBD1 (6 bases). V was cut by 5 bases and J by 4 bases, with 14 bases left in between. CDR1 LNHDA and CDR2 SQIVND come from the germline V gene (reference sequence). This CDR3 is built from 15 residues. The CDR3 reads CASSPQGLGNEKLFF. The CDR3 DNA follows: TGTGCCAGTAGTCCACAGGGATTGGGTAATGAAAAACTGTTTTTT.

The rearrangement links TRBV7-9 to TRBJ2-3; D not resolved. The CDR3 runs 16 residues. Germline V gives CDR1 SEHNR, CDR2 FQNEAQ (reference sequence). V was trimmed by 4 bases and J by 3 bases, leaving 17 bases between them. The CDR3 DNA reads TGTGCCAGCAGCTCCCTTTCCTACCCCTTAACAGATACGCAGTATTTT. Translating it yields CASSSLSYPLTDTQYF.

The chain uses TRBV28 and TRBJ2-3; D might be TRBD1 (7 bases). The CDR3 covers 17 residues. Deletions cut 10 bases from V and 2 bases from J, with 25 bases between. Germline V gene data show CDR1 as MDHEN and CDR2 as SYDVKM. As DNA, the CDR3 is TGTGCCACCAATCTACGACAGGGACTGTTGGTCACAGATACGCAGTATTTT. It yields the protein CATNLRQGLLVTDTQYF.

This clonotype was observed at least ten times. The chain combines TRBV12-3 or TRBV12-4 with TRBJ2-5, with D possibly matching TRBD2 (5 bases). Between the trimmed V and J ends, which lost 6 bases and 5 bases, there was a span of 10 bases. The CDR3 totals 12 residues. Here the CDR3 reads CASSLRGETQYF. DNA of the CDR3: TGTGCCAGCAGCTTACGCGGGGAGACCCAGTACTTC.

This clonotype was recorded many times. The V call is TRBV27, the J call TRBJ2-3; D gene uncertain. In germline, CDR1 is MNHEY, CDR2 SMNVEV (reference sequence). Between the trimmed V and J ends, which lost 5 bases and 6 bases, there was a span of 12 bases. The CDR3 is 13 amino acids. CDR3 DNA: TGTGCCAGCAGTCCCGCTAACTCCGATACGCAGTATTTT. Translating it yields CASSPANSDTQYF.